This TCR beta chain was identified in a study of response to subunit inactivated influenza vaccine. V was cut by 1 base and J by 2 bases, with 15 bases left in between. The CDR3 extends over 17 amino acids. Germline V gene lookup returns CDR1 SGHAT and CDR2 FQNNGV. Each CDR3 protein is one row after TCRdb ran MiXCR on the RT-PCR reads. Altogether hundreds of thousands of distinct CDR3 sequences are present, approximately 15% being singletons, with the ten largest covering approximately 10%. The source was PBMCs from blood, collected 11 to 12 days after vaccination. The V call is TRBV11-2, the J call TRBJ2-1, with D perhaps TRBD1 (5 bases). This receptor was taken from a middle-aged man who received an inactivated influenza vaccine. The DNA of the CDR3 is TGTGCCAGCAGCTTAGTTCCAGGCTGGGGCACCTACAATGAGCAGTTCTTC. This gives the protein CASSLVPGWGTYNEQFF.